This TCR beta chain appears in the sequencing data of a study of a mutant IDH1 vaccine in newly diagnosed glioma. Study information: Treated patients, averaging about 40 years, were around 60% male and around 38% female.

With regard to this clone: What it binds is not known.

The germline V gene has CDR1 MNHNS and CDR2 SASEGT. The V end was cut by 6 bases, the J end by 6 bases, with 18 bases between. The length of the CDR3 is 15 residues. Method: immunoSEQ multiplex PCR; TCRdb's copy keeps in-frame clones and lacks some. Of 40,000 to 45,000 clones listed, around 81% are singletons. Time point here: week 35, safety follow-up. In every dose of vaccine, 300 ug of mutant IDH1 20-mer peptide was given alongside topical imiquimod. This sequence joins TRBV6-1 and TRBJ1-5; a weak D match, TRBD1 (5 bases). This sequence originates from a woman aged 40 to 55 with glioma. Some clones in this sample may be carry-over from other donors' samples. The sequencing used PBMCs, collected from a glioma patient whose treatment included an IDH1 peptide vaccine. The CDR3 reads CASRAEEGLGQPQHF. CDR3 bases: TGTGCCAGCAGAGCCGAGGAGGGGCTCGGTCAGCCCCAGCATTTT.